These T cell receptor beta chains were read from a single sample in a study of blood T cell repertoires in COVID-19. Using immunoSEQ multiplex PCR, the repertoire was profiled, and TCRdb retains in-frame clones only, with some absent. This table holds roughly 110,000 clones, about three quarters found once. The sequencing sample was made of peripheral blood. The receptor set was obtained from a man of 80 years or more with COVID-19, enrolled during active disease. CDR3s include the opening cysteine and the closing phenylalanine or tryptophan. The D gene is left open where the match is weak. Some rows mark clone size as missing; the rest say once, few, many or name a class of expanded clone.

j_gene,abundance,len,d_gene,v_gene,CDR3nt,CDR3aa
TRBJ2-4,-,17,TRBD2,TRBV7-2,TGTGCCAGCAGCTTTTGGGTAGCGGGAGGAGACAAAAACATTCAGTACTTC,CASSFWVAGGDKNIQYF
TRBJ1-2,-,16,TRBD1,TRBV6-6,TGTGCCAGCAGACCCAGGGTCTCGGGACAGGCGGGCGGCTACACCTTC,CASRPRVSGQAGGYTF
TRBJ2-2,-,13,-,TRBV7-8,TGTGCCAGCGGGGTCAGGGTTTACGGGGAGCTGTTTTTT,CASGVRVYGELFF
TRBJ2-2,-,13,-,TRBV5-1,TGCGCCAGCAGCTTGTTCGGCACCGGGGAGCTGTTTTTT,CASSLFGTGELFF
TRBJ2-1,-,16,TRBD2,TRBV19,TGTGCCAGTAGTACCTTCGGGCGGGAGGTGGACAATGAGCAGTTCTTC,CASSTFGREVDNEQFF
TRBJ2-1,few,11,-,TRBV29-1,TGCAGCGTTGTTAACTACAATGAGCAGTTCTTC,CSVVNYNEQFF
TRBJ2-3,few,15,-,TRBV7-9,TGTGCCAGCAGCTCCGGACAGATTGGCACAGATACGCAGTATTTT,CASSSGQIGTDTQYF
TRBJ2-1,-,15,-,TRBV5-6,TGTGCCAGCAGCTTGGCCCCATCCAACTACAATGAGCAGTTCTTC,CASSLAPSNYNEQFF
TRBJ2-1,-,18,TRBD2,TRBV27,TGTGCCAGCAGTTCCCTATCCTCCGGGACCGGGGGGTACAATGAGCAGTTCTTC,CASSSLSSGTGGYNEQFF
TRBJ2-3,-,10,-,TRBV29-1,TGCAGCGTTGCTAGGAATACGCAGTATTTT,CSVARNTQYF
TRBJ2-7,-,12,TRBD2,TRBV10-3,TGTGCCATCAGAGCTAGCGGCTACGAGCAGTACTTC,CAIRASGYEQYF
TRBJ2-1,-,17,-,TRBV4-1,TGCGCCAGCAGCCAAGATGGCAGGCACTCTAGGAGGAATGAGCAGTTCTTC,CASSQDGRHSRRNEQFF
TRBJ1-1,-,15,-,TRBV19,TGTGCCAGTAGTAGAATCCAGGGGATCTACACTGAAGCTTTCTTT,CASSRIQGIYTEAFF
TRBJ1-3,-,15,-,TRBV11-2,TGTGCCAGCAGCCCAATCCGGGGACTCGGAAACACCATATATTTT,CASSPIRGLGNTIYF
TRBJ1-5,once,18,TRBD1,TRBV4-1,TGCGCCAGCAGCCACGCCCCCGGGACAGGGGATAGCAATCAGCCCCAGCATTTT,CASSHAPGTGDSNQPQHF
TRBJ1-1,-,16,-,TRBV19,TGTGCCAGTAGTATCCAGGAGGGCCTCATGAACACTGAAGCTTTCTTT,CASSIQEGLMNTEAFF
TRBJ1-5,-,14,-,TRBV7-2,TGTGCCAGCAGCTTAGTAGCGAGAGATCAGCCCCAGCATTTT,CASSLVARDQPQHF
TRBJ1-2,once,16,TRBD1,TRBV6-1,TGTGCCAGCAGTGAAGCGCTTCTGGGACAGGGCTATGGCTACACCTTC,CASSEALLGQGYGYTF
TRBJ2-2,many,17,TRBD1,TRBV6-2/TRBV6-3,TGTGCCAGCAGTTACCTGGACAGGGACGCGAACACCGGGGAGCTGTTTTTT,CASSYLDRDANTGELFF
TRBJ1-4,-,16,TRBD1,TRBV5-5,TGTGCCAGCAGCTTGGATGTGGGGACAGGGGCTGAAAAACTGTTTTTT,CASSLDVGTGAEKLFF